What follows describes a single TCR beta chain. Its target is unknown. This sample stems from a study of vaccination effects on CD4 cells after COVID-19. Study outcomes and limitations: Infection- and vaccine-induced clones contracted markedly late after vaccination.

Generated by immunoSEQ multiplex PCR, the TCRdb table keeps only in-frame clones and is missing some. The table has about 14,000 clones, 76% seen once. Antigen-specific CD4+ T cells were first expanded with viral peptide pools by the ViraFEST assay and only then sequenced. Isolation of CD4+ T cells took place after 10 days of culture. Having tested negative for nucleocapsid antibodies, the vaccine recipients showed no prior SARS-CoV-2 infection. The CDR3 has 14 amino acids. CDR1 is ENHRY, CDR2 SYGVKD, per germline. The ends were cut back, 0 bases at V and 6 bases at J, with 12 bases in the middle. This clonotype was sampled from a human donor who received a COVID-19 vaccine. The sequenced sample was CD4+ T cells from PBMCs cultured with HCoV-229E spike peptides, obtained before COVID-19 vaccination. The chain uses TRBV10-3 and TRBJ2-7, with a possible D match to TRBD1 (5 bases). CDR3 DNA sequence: TGTGCCATCAGTGAGTCAGGCAGGGAAGGCGAGCAGTACTTC. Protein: CAISESGREGEQYF.